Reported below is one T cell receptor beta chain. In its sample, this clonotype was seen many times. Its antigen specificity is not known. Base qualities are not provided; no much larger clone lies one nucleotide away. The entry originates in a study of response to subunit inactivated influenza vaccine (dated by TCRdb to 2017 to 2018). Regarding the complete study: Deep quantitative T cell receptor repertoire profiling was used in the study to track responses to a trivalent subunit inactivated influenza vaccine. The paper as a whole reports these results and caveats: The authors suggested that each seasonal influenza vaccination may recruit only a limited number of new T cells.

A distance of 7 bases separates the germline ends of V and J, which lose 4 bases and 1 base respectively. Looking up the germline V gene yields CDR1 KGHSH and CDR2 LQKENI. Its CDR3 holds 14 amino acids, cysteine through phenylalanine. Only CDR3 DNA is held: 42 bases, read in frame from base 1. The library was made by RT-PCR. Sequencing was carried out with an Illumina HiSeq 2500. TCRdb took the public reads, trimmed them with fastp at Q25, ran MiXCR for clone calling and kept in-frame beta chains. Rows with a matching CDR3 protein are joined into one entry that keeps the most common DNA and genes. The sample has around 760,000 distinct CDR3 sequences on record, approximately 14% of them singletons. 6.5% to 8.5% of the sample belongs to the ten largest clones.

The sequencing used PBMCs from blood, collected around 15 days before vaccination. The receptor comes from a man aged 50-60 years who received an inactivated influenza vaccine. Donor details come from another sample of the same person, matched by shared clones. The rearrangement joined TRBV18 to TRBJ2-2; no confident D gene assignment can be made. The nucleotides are TGTGCCAGCTCACGTCCAGGGAACACCGGGGAGCTGTTTTTT. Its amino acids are CASSRPGNTGELFF.